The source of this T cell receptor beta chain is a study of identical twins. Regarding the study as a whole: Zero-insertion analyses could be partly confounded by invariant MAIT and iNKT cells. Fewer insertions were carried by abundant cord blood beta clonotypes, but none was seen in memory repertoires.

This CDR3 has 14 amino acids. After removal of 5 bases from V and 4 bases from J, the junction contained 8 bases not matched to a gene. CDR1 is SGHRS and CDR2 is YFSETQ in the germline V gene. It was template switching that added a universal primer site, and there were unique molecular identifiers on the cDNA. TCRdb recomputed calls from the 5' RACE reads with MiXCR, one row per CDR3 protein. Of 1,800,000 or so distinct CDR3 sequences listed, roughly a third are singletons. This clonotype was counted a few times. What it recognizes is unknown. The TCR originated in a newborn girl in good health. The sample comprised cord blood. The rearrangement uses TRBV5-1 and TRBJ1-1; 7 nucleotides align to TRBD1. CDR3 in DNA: TGCGCCAGCAGGACCACAGGGGTTGGCACTGAAGCTTTCTTT. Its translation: CASRTTGVGTEAFF. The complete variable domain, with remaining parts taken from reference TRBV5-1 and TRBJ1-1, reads KAGVTQTPRYLIKTRGQQVTLSCSPISGHRSVSWYQQTPGQGLQFLFEYFSETQRNKGNFPGRFSGRQFSNSRSEMNVSTLELGDSALYLCASRTTGVGTEAFFGQGTRLTVV.